The 6 T cell receptor beta chains presented below share a single source sample, sequenced in a study of blood T cell repertoires in COVID-19. Assay: immunoSEQ multiplex PCR; the TCRdb copy retains only in-frame clones and omits some. This sample has 190,000 or so clones; about 81% occur once, and the top ten carry approximately 12%. Sequencing was carried out using peripheral blood. Every receptor here comes from a woman older than 75 with COVID-19, enrolled during active disease.

The chain combines TRBV18 with TRBJ2-5; D may be TRBD2 (6 bases). In germline, CDR1 is KGHSH, CDR2 LQKENI. CDR3 length: 13 amino acids. V lost 2 bases and J 5 bases, leaving 9 bases between the germline ends. The CDR3 region is CASSPRREETQYF. For the CDR3, the DNA is TGTGCCAGCTCACCAAGGAGGGAGGAGACCCAGTACTTC.

This clone showed up just once. The genes are TRBV10-2 and TRBJ2-1; tentatively, D is TRBD1 (5 bases). This CDR3 spans 13 amino acids. The V and J ends lost 3 bases and 6 bases respectively, with 9 bases between them. Germline V gene lookup returns CDR1 WSHSY and CDR2 SAAADI. This CDR3 is CASSETGFNEQFF. CDR3 nucleotide sequence: TGCGCCAGCAGTGAAACAGGTTTCAATGAGCAGTTCTTC.

This clone was detected only a few times. This rearrangement joins TRBV6-6 to TRBJ1-2; D is possibly TRBD1 (5 bases). The CDR3 is 10 residues long. V was clipped by 8 bases and J by 8 bases, with 9 bases between them. CDR1 MNHNY and CDR2 SVGAGI come from the germline V gene (reference sequence). CDR3 in DNA: TGTGCCAGCCGGGGGGACGGCTACACCTTC. Translation: CASRGDGYTF.

The J gene is TRBJ2-7, the V gene TRBV27; no reliable D call. Germline V lookup: CDR1 MNHEY, CDR2 SMNVEV (reference sequence). The CDR3 contains 14 residues. The V gene lost 0 bases and the J gene lost 3 bases, with 9 bases spanning the gap. CDR3 protein: CASSLSGNYYEQYF. DNA for the CDR3: TGTGCCAGCAGTTTATCCGGAAACTACTACGAGCAGTACTTC.

CDR3 sequence reads: CASAGTGDFQETQYF. As DNA, the CDR3 is TGTGCCAGCGCCGGGACAGGGGATTTTCAAGAGACCCAGTACTTC. The V and J genes are TRBV9 and TRBJ2-5; 10 bases align to TRBD1. The CDR3 loop spans 15 amino acids. V gave up 7 bases and J gave up 2 bases; unmatched junction bases: 8. Per the germline V gene, CDR1 is SGDLS and CDR2 is YYNGEE.

J is TRBJ2-7 and V is TRBV9; D possibly corresponds to TRBD2 (7 bases). V lost 4 bases and J lost 5, with 22 bases in between. This CDR3 region has 16 residues. Germline V lookup: CDR1 SGDLS, CDR2 YYNGEE. CDR3 loop: CASSPRALGGAHEQYF. CDR3 DNA: TGTGCCAGCAGCCCCCGAGCGTTGGGGGGGGCCCACGAGCAGTACTTC.